This T cell receptor (beta chain) was sequenced in a study of blood T cell repertoires in COVID-19. About the research overall: COVID-19 samples, acute and convalescent, were from the United States, Italy and Spain. PBMCs, B-cell-depleted T cells, or T cells were the source of the cDNA or gDNA that made up the material.

V lost 2 bases, J lost 11 bases, and 10 bases lay in between. There are 12 residues in the CDR3. Per germline, CDR1 LGHNA and CDR2 YNFKEQ. Original data processing: The assay estimated nucleated cells by amplifying reference gene primers. Generated by immunoSEQ multiplex PCR, the TCRdb table keeps only in-frame clones and is missing some. The V and J calls and clone size were taken over from that table, and D and trimming were inferred from the DNA. This table has tens of thousands of clones, roughly 90% appearing once. The chain links TRBV4-2 to TRBJ1-5, with a possible D match to TRBD1 (5 bases). This clonotype originated in a human donor in a cohort sampled during active COVID-19. The sequencing sample was made of peripheral blood. This CDR3 reads CASSQRGKAQHF. Here the CDR3 DNA reads TGTGCCAGCAGCCAAAGGGGTAAGGCCCAGCATTTT.